A single sample is the source of the 24 T cell receptor beta chains below, sequenced in a study of T cell responses to AZD1222 COVID-19 vaccine. This table comes from immunoSEQ multiplex PCR, and its TCRdb copy is limited to in-frame clones, with some not included. The profile covers about 110,000 clones, with approximately 89% appearing a single time and approximately 3% taken by the ten largest. This specimen was peripheral blood, taken on day 0 of MenACWY control vaccination. The receptors come from an adult in good health.

CDR3 DNA sequence: TGTGCCAGCAGCTTAAGGAACACCGGGGAGCTGTTTTTT. It codes for CASSLRNTGELFF. The rearrangement uses TRBV7-9 and TRBJ2-2; D call uncertain. V lost 2 bases, J lost 1 base, and 2 bases lay in between. The CDR3 extends over 13 amino acids. CDR1 is SEHNR, CDR2 FQNEAQ, per germline (reference sequence). Combining the CDR3 with reference TRBV7-9 and TRBJ2-2 gives the whole variable domain DTGVSQNPRHKITKRGQNVTFRCDPISEHNRLYWYRQTLGQGPEFLTYFQNEAQLEKSRLLSDRFSAERPKGSFSTLEIQRTEQGDSAMYLCASSLRNTGELFFGEGSRLTVL.

The rearrangement uses TRBV30 and TRBJ2-1; 9 bases agree with TRBD1. The germline CDR1 and CDR2 sequences are GTSNPN and SVGIG (reference sequence). The V segment lost 3 bases and the J segment 7 bases; nucleotides outside the gene matches: 10. This CDR3 is built from 15 residues. The CDR3 bases are TGTGCCTGGAGGAAACGGGACAGGGTATCGAATGAGCAGTTCTTC. It translates to CAWRKRDRVSNEQFF.

The chain joins TRBV30 to TRBJ2-3; 9 positions match TRBD2. Germline V lookup: CDR1 GTSNPN, CDR2 SVGIG (reference sequence). Trimming took 5 bases from V and 7 from J; bases not matched to a gene: 10. The CDR3 totals 14 residues. This CDR3 reads CAWDTGTSSNTQYF. The CDR3 nucleotides are TGTGCCTGGGACACCGGGACTAGCTCAAATACGCAGTATTTT.

The chain employs TRBV6-1 and TRBJ1-2; 7 nucleotides match TRBD1. The germline CDR1 and CDR2 sequences are MNHNS and SASEGT. This CDR3 is 15 amino acids long. Trimming took 0 bases from V and 3 from J; bases not matched to a gene: 4. DNA of the CDR3: TGTGCCAGCAGTGAAGCTGGCAGGGGGGACTATGGCTACACCTTC. The encoded protein is CASSEAGRGDYGYTF.

This clone was detected only a few times. The chain couples TRBV5-4 to TRBJ2-7; D gene unclear. This CDR3 has 14 residues. Trimming stripped 4 bases from V and 0 bases from J, with 11 bases between. Germline V gives CDR1 SGHNT, CDR2 YYREEE (reference sequence). CDR3 residues: CASSRELSSYEQYF. The CDR3 DNA reads TGTGCCAGCAGCAGAGAGCTAAGCTCCTACGAGCAGTACTTC.

CDR3 residues: CASSYVQPNYGYTF. In DNA form, the CDR3 reads TGTGCCAGCAGTTACGTGCAGCCAAACTATGGCTACACCTTC. The V and J genes are TRBV6-6 and TRBJ1-2; D is ambiguous. The CDR3 extends over 14 amino acids. Germline CDR1 reads MNHNY; CDR2 reads SVGAGI (reference sequence). Trimming took 2 bases from V and 2 from J, leaving 9 bases between them.

The CDR3 loop reads CASSVVPGTEAFF. The CDR3 DNA reads as TGTGCCAGCAGCGTAGTTCCAGGTACTGAAGCTTTCTTT. J is TRBJ1-1 and V is TRBV9; D is unclear. V was cut by 0 bases and J by 5 bases, with 8 bases left in between. The CDR3 contains 13 residues. CDR1 is SGDLS, CDR2 YYNGEE, per germline.

The rearrangement links TRBV6-5 to TRBJ2-5, with 11 bases lining up with TRBD2. Germline trimming cut 4 bases from V and 5 bases from J; bases unmatched to any gene: 6. Germline V gene lookup returns CDR1 MNHEY and CDR2 SVGAGI. The CDR3 is 15 amino acids. For the CDR3, the DNA is TGTGCCAGCAGTTCTAGCGGGGGGAATCGGGAGACCCAGTACTTC. This translates into CASSSSGGNRETQYF.

This rearrangement joins TRBV7-9 to TRBJ1-5; 8 nucleotides line up with TRBD1. Germline trimming cut 7 bases from V and 6 bases from J; bases unmatched to any gene: 5. Germline V lookup: CDR1 SEHNR, CDR2 FQNEAQ (reference sequence). This CDR3 is 13 amino acids long. CDR3 nucleotides: TGTGCCAGCACCACAGGGGGGGCTCAGCCCCAGCATTTT. This gives the protein CASTTGGAQPQHF. The whole variable domain, remainder taken from reference TRBV7-9 and TRBJ1-5, is DTGVSQNPRHKITKRGQNVTFRCDPISEHNRLYWYRQTLGQGPEFLTYFQNEAQLEKSRLLSDRFSAERPKGSFSTLEIQRTEQGDSAMYLCASTTGGAQPQHFGDGTRLSIL.

The chain recombines TRBV3-1 (or the pseudogene TRBV3-2) with TRBJ1-4, with D possibly matching TRBD1 (5 bases). V was shortened by 4 bases and J by 5 bases, with 17 bases between the two germline ends. The V gene's germline CDR1 is LGHDT and CDR2 YNNKEL (reference sequence). This CDR3 is 16 amino acids long. DNA of the CDR3: TGTGCCAGCAGCCGACCCGGGGGGGGGAGGAATGAAAAACTGTTTTTT. Protein sequence: CASSRPGGGRNEKLFF.

This rearrangement joins TRBV6-5 to TRBJ1-2, with a possible D match to TRBD1 (5 bases). Trimming took 8 bases from V and 6 from J, leaving 16 bases between them. There are 13 residues in the CDR3. Germline-derived CDR1 and CDR2 are MNHEY and SVGAGI. The CDR3 sequence: CASGTMGENGYTF. The CDR3 DNA reads TGTGCCAGCGGAACAATGGGGGAGAATGGCTACACCTTC.

This clone was detected only once. The chain joins TRBV5-6 to TRBJ2-5, with TRBD1 as a possible D gene (5 bases). CDR1 and CDR2 from the germline V gene are SGHDT and YYEEEE. Trimming shortened V by 1 base and J by 9 bases, and 13 bases separated the two germline ends. The CDR3 sequence is 13 residues long. The CDR3 is CASSLSGHQAQYF. The CDR3 nucleotides read TGTGCCAGCAGCTTGTCAGGGCACCAGGCCCAGTACTTC.

V and J are TRBV11-2 and TRBJ2-7; the D is unclear. The V end was cut by 7 bases, the J end by 0 bases, with 16 bases between. The CDR3 has 15 amino acids. The V gene's germline CDR1 is SGHAT and CDR2 FQNNGV. CDR3: CASTRPGLASYEQYF. CDR3 coding DNA: TGTGCCAGCACGAGACCGGGCCTCGCCTCCTACGAGCAGTACTTC. Combining the CDR3 with reference TRBV11-2 and TRBJ2-7 gives the whole variable domain EAGVAQSPRYKIIEKRQSVAFWCNPISGHATLYWYQQILGQGPKLLIQFQNNGVVDDSQLPKDRFSAERLKGVDSTLKIQPAKLEDSAVYLCASTRPGLASYEQYFGPGTRLTVT.

The chain links TRBV12-5 to TRBJ1-3; D gene unclear. The CDR3 is 16 residues long. V was trimmed by 3 bases and J by 1 base, leaving 13 bases between them. Germline V gene data show CDR1 as LGHNT and CDR2 as FRNRAP. CDR3 bases: TGTGCTAGTGGTTTAGGGTACGCGGGTTCTGGAAACACCATATATTTT. Translating it yields CASGLGYAGSGNTIYF.

The chain combines TRBV27 with TRBJ2-2, with 7 bases aligning to TRBD1. Per the germline V gene, CDR1 is MNHEY and CDR2 is SMNVEV (reference sequence). The length of the CDR3 is 16 residues. Trimming took 5 bases from V and 4 from J; bases not matched to a gene: 10. The CDR3 bases are TGTGCCAGCAGTCCTATACAGGGGTTGGGCACCGGGGAGCTGTTTTTT. Encoded protein: CASSPIQGLGTGELFF.

This sequence joins TRBV12-3 or TRBV12-4 and TRBJ1-6; no definite D call. The length of the CDR3 is 13 residues. Trimming pared 8 bases from V and 0 bases from J, leaving 5 bases between. The CDR3 bases are TGTGCCAGCGGGAGCTCCTATAATTCACCCCTCCACTTT. Its protein product is CASGSSYNSPLHF.

CDR3: CASSQDLVGNRDGYTF. CDR3 bases: TGCGCCAGCAGCCAAGATCTTGTAGGGAACAGGGATGGCTACACCTTC. V gene TRBV4-3 combines with J gene TRBJ1-2; tentative D call: TRBD1 (6 bases). This CDR3 has 16 residues. In germline, CDR1 is LGHNA, CDR2 YSLEER. V lost 0 bases and J lost 6, with 17 bases in between.

The V call is TRBV4-3, the J call TRBJ2-7, with a weak D call TRBD2 (6 bases). The V gene lost 0 bases and the J gene lost 2 bases, with 11 bases spanning the gap. The germline gives CDR1 LGHNA, CDR2 YSLEER. The CDR3 totals 15 residues. CDR3 residues: CASSQDWEVPYEQYF. As DNA, the CDR3 is TGCGCCAGCAGCCAAGACTGGGAGGTTCCCTACGAGCAGTACTTC.

This clone has a single count. The J gene is TRBJ2-4, the V gene TRBV5-6; 10 nucleotides line up with TRBD2. Trimming at V came to 3 bases and at J to 7 bases, leaving 13 bases not matched to a gene. The germline V gene encodes CDR1 SGHDT and CDR2 YYEEEE. This CDR3 is built from 17 residues. The CDR3 loop is CASSYLRSGGAGNIQYF. Written as DNA, the CDR3 is TGTGCCAGCAGCTACCTTCGGAGCGGGGGGGCCGGGAACATTCAGTACTTC. Complete variable domain (other parts from reference TRBV5-6 and TRBJ2-4): DAGVTQSPTHLIKTRGQQVTLRCSPKSGHDTVSWYQQALGQGPQFIFQYYEEEERQRGNFPDRFSGHQFPNYSSELNVNALLLGDSALYLCASSYLRSGGAGNIQYFGAGTRLSVL.

The V and J genes are TRBV6-5 and TRBJ1-6; no definite D call. The germline gives CDR1 MNHEY, CDR2 SVGAGI. There are 16 residues in the CDR3. Trimming took off 0 bases at V and 5 bases at J, with 11 bases between the two ends. The DNA for the CDR3 is TGTGCCAGCAGTTACTCACGGCAGCCCGATAATTCACCCCTCCACTTT. This sequence encodes CASSYSRQPDNSPLHF.

The rearrangement links TRBV7-2 to TRBJ2-1; 8 bases fit TRBD2. The length of the CDR3 is 16 residues. The ends lost 1 base at V and 8 bases at J; junction bases unmatched: 10. Per germline, CDR1 SGHTA and CDR2 FQGNSA. CDR3 sequence reads: CASSLGLAGGLDEQFF. CDR3 DNA: TGTGCCAGCAGCTTAGGACTTGCGGGGGGCCTCGATGAGCAGTTCTTC. Variable domain in full (rest from reference TRBV7-2 and TRBJ2-1): GAGVSQSPSNKVTEKGKDVELRCDPISGHTALYWYRQSLGQGLEFLIYFQGNSAPDKSGLPSDRFSAERTGGSVSTLTIQRTQQEDSAVYLCASSLGLAGGLDEQFFGPGTRLTVL.

This chain uses TRBV18 with TRBJ2-2; D assignment may be TRBD1 or TRBD2 (5 bases each). V lost 6 bases to trimming and J lost 1 base, with 15 bases between them. The CDR3 contains 16 residues. Germline V gene lookup returns CDR1 KGHSH and CDR2 LQKENI. In nucleotides, the CDR3 is TGTGCCAGCTCTCCCTTCGGGACGCTGAACACCGGGGAGCTGTTTTTT. The encoded protein is CASSPFGTLNTGELFF.

CDR3 coding DNA: TGTGCCAGCTCACCACAGGGGGACAGAACTACTGATGGCTACACCTTC. This sequence encodes CASSPQGDRTTDGYTF. This chain joins TRBV18 and TRBJ1-2, with 7 bases fitting TRBD1. Trimming took 1 base from V and 6 from J; bases not matched to a gene: 11. Germline CDR1 and CDR2: KGHSH and LQKENI. The CDR3 loop spans 16 amino acids.

The chain combines TRBV28 with TRBJ1-2; weak D call: TRBD1 (6 bases). Germline values: CDR1 MDHEN, CDR2 SYDVKM. Trimming removed 3 bases from V and 3 bases from J, with 11 bases in between. This CDR3 is built from 14 residues. The CDR3, as DNA: TGTGCCAGCAGTTTTTCAGGGGTCGACTATGGCTACACCTTC. It codes for CASSFSGVDYGYTF.